What follows is one TCR beta chain and its context. No antigen is known for it. Participants had chemo-refractory metastatic non-small-cell lung cancer and were treated with focal radiation plus ipilimumab CTLA-4 blockade. The V gene's germline CDR1 is MNHNY and CDR2 SVGAGI (reference sequence). The CDR3 is 15 residues long. Deletions cut 6 bases from V and 6 bases from J, with 20 bases between. Generated by immunoSEQ multiplex PCR, the TCRdb table keeps only in-frame clones and is missing some. Of over 100,000 clones in the sample, approximately 90% are singletons; the top ten hold just under 7%. The data are from a study of radiotherapy plus CTLA-4 blockade in lung cancer. Study observations and caveats: An expansion of tumor-derived TCR clones occurred in blood after radiotherapy plus ipilimumab.

This TCR was sampled from a human donor with non-small cell lung cancer that progressed on radiotherapy plus ipilimumab. This chain uses TRBV6-6 with TRBJ2-5, with D uncertain. The sequences come from peripheral blood, collected from a patient treated with radiotherapy plus ipilimumab. The CDR3 DNA sequence: TGTGCCAGCAGCTCCCCCTCGAGTCAACGGAAGACCCAGTACTTC. Protein product: CASSSPSSQRKTQYF.